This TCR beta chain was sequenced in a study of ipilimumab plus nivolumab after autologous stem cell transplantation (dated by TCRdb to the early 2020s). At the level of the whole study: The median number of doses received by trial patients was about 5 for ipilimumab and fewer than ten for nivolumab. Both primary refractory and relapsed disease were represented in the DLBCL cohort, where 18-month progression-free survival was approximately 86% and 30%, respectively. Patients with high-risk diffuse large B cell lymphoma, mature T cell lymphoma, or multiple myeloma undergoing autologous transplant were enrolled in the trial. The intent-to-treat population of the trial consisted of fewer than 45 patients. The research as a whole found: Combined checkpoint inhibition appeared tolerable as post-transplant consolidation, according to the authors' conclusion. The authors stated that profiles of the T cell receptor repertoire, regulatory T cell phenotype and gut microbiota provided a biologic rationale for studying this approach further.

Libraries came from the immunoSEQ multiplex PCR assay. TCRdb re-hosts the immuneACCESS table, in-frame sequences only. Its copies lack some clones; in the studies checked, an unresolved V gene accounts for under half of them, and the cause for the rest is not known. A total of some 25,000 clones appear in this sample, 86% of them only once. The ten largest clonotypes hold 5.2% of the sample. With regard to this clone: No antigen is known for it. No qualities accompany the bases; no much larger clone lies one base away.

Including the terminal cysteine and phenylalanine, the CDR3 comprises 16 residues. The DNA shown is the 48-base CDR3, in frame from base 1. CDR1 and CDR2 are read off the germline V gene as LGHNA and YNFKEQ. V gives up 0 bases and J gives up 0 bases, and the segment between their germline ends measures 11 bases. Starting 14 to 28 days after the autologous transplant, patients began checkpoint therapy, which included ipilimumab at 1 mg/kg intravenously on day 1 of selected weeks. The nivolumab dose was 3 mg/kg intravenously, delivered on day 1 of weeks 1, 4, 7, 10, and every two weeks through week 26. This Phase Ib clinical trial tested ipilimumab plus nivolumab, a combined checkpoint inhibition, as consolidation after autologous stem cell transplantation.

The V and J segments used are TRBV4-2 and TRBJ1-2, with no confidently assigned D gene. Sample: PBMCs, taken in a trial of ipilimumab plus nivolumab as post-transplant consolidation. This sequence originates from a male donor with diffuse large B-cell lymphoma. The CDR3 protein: CASSQDTYSSNYGYTF. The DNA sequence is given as TGTGCCAGCAGCCAAGATACTTACAGTTCTAACTATGGCTACACCTTC.